Here is one T cell receptor beta chain with its context. Germline-derived CDR1 and CDR2 are GTSNPN and SVGIG (reference sequence). The CDR3 spans 14 residues. The V end lost 8 bases, the J end lost 1 base, and 15 bases lay between the germline ends. The data were taken from a study of control samples from healthy donors and cancer patients. The method was immunoSEQ multiplex PCR; TCRdb's version includes in-frame clones alone and lacks a portion of them. This sample has some 150,000 clones, with around 94% found just once. This clonotype originated in a man aged 55 to 70 with colorectal cancer. The source material was PBMCs. The chain is built from TRBV30 and TRBJ1-5; no reliable D call. CDR3 DNA sequence: TGTGCCGCAGGAGTGACGGGGAGCAATCAGCCCCAGCATTTT. Translated, it gives CAAGVTGSNQPQHF.